The next 23 T cell receptor beta chains were all read from a single sample in a study of shared clonotypes between healthy human individuals. Method: immunoSEQ multiplex PCR; TCRdb's copy keeps in-frame clones and lacks some. The sample holds around 1.6 million clones; 95% to 99% are singletons and the top ten take around 0.45%. Material for sequencing was naive CD4+ T cells sorted from blood. Subset denoted: CD45RA+ positively selected. Receptors were obtained from a young man in good health.

The chain combines TRBV18 with TRBJ2-7; the match to TRBD2 covers 7 bases. Germline V gene lookup returns CDR1 KGHSH and CDR2 LQKENI. Germline trimming cut 3 bases from V and 3 bases from J; bases unmatched to any gene: 2. CDR3 size: 13 residues. The CDR3 spells CASSPRDYYEQYF. CDR3 nucleotides: TGTGCCAGCTCACCCAGGGACTACTACGAGCAGTACTTC. The entire variable domain, with the rest obtained from reference TRBV18 and TRBJ2-7, is as follows: NAGVMQNPRHLVRRRGQEARLRCSPMKGHSHVYWYRQLPEEGLKFMVYLQKENIIDESGMPKERFSAEFPKEGPSILRIQQVVRGDSAAYFCASSPRDYYEQYFGPGTRLTVT.

The chain employs TRBV29-1 and TRBJ2-1, with TRBD2 matching over 9 bases. V lost 0 bases to trimming and J lost 8 bases; unmatched junction nucleotides: 11. CDR1 is SQVTM, CDR2 ANQGSEA, per germline. The CDR3 contains 16 residues. The CDR3 sequence: CSVEDGGLAGWDEQFF. The CDR3 bases are TGCAGCGTTGAAGATGGTGGGCTAGCGGGATGGGATGAGCAGTTCTTC.

The chain carries TRBV28 and TRBJ1-2, with D possibly matching TRBD1 (6 bases). The CDR3 runs to 14 residues. Per germline, CDR1 MDHEN and CDR2 SYDVKM. The V and J ends lost 7 bases and 0 bases respectively, with 12 bases between them. The CDR3 DNA follows: TGTGCCAGCACTCGACAGGCACCTAACTATGGCTACACCTTC. Translated: CASTRQAPNYGYTF.

The rearrangement joins TRBV28 to TRBJ2-7; TRBD2 is a possible D gene (5 bases). V lost 10 bases, J lost 4 bases, and 23 bases lay in between. Germline CDR1 and CDR2: MDHEN and SYDVKM. CDR3 size: 15 residues. CDR3 residues: CAIRREGLIRYEQYF. The CDR3 DNA is TGTGCCATCCGTCGAGAGGGTTTGATACGGTACGAGCAGTACTTC. The full variable domain, in which reference TRBV28 and TRBJ2-7 provide the parts outside the CDR3, is DVKVTQSSRYLVKRTGEKVFLECVQDMDHENMFWYRQDPGLGLRLIYFSYDVKMKEKGDIPEGYSVSREKKERFSLILESASTNQTSMYLCAIRREGLIRYEQYFGPGTRLTVT.

Notes on this clone: Other DNA sequences in the sample encode the same CDR3. The V call is TRBV11-3, the J call TRBJ2-3; D unresolved. V was pared by 2 bases and J by 6 bases, with 9 bases between. Germline V gene lookup returns CDR1 SGHNT and CDR2 YENEEA. This CDR3 comprises 13 residues. This CDR3 is CASSLNPGDTQYF. The CDR3 DNA sequence: TGTGCCAGCAGCTTAAACCCTGGCGATACGCAGTATTTT. Complete variable domain (other parts from reference TRBV11-3 and TRBJ2-3): EAGVVQSPRYKIIEKKQPVAFWCNPISGHNTLYWYLQNLGQGPELLIRYENEEAVDDSQLPKDRFSAERLKGVDSTLKIQPAELGDSAVYLCASSLNPGDTQYFGPGTRLTVL.

The CDR3 DNA follows: TGTGCCAGCAGTAGAGCCAGTCTCGCCTACGAGCAGTACTTC. This gives the protein CASSRASLAYEQYF. This chain links TRBV27 with TRBJ2-7; D not certain. Trimming stripped 5 bases from V and 2 bases from J, with 13 bases between. Germline V gene sequence: CDR1 MNHEY, CDR2 SMNVEV (reference sequence). The CDR3 covers 14 residues.

V usage is TRBV19 and J usage is TRBJ1-5; D ambiguous. Trimming took 7 bases from V and 6 from J, leaving 19 bases between them. This CDR3 has 15 residues. CDR1 is LNHDA and CDR2 is SQIVND in the germline V gene (reference sequence). In DNA, the CDR3 is TGTGCCAGTACCACAATGGGAGGGAAGGGTCAGCCCCAGCATTTT. Translating gives CASTTMGGKGQPQHF. The whole variable domain, remainder taken from reference TRBV19 and TRBJ1-5, is DGGITQSPKYLFRKEGQNVTLSCEQNLNHDAMYWYRQDPGQGLRLIYYSQIVNDFQKGDIAEGYSVSREKKESFPLTVTSAQKNPTAFYLCASTTMGGKGQPQHFGDGTRLSIL.

J is TRBJ2-7 and V is TRBV5-5, with TRBD2 as a possible D gene (5 bases). Germline values: CDR1 SGHKS, CDR2 YYEKEE (reference sequence). The CDR3 sequence is 12 residues long. Trimming pared 3 bases from V and 6 bases from J, leaving 10 bases between. The DNA for the CDR3 is TGTGCCAGCAGCTCGTCTCGGGGCGAGCAGTACTTC. This sequence encodes CASSSSRGEQYF.

The chain is built from TRBV7-2 and TRBJ2-1; unclear D gene. Germline lookup yields CDR1 SGHTA and CDR2 FQGNSA. Trimming removed 1 base at V and 1 base at J, with 17 bases between. The CDR3 consists of 18 residues. The CDR3 is CASSLVGYRTPSYNEQFF. CDR3 nucleotides: TGTGCCAGCAGCTTAGTGGGGTATCGGACCCCTTCCTACAATGAGCAGTTCTTC.

This clone came up once. The V gene is TRBV18, the J gene TRBJ1-5; D possibly corresponds to TRBD1 (5 bases). This CDR3 spans 15 amino acids. Germline-derived CDR1 and CDR2 are KGHSH and LQKENI. V was shortened by 5 bases and J by 0 bases, with 11 bases between the two germline ends. The CDR3 DNA is TGTGCCAGCTCAAGCAATGGGGGTAGCAATCAGCCCCAGCATTTT. Translation gives CASSSNGGSNQPQHF.

This rearrangement joins TRBV27 to TRBJ2-5; D might be TRBD1 or TRBD2, each matching 5 bases. Trimming cost V 4 bases and J 2 bases, with 8 bases left between them. Germline V lookup: CDR1 MNHEY, CDR2 SMNVEV (reference sequence). The CDR3 has 13 residues. The CDR3 nucleotides are TGTGCCAGCAGTTCCTGGGGGCAAGAGACCCAGTACTTC. Its protein product is CASSSWGQETQYF.

With regard to this clone: This same CDR3 is encoded by further DNA sequences in the sample. The V and J genes are TRBV20-1 and TRBJ2-3, with D uncertain. This CDR3 has 11 residues. V was pared by 6 bases and J by 4 bases, with 8 bases between. Germline V gives CDR1 DFQATT, CDR2 SNEGSKA (reference sequence). The CDR3 is CSATLADTQYF. The DNA of the CDR3 is TGCAGTGCCACTTTGGCAGATACGCAGTATTTT.

The V gene is TRBV19, the J gene TRBJ1-5, with D tentatively TRBD1 (6 bases). Germline-derived CDR1 and CDR2 are LNHDA and SQIVND (reference sequence). This CDR3 comprises 14 residues. V gave up 3 bases and J gave up 5 bases, with 11 bases separating them. DNA for the CDR3: TGTGCCAGTAGTATGTGGGGGCGAGATCAGCCCCAGCATTTT. This codes for CASSMWGRDQPQHF.

Note on this clone: The junction departs from germline at one end; a sequencing error may be responsible. The chain has TRBV19 and TRBJ2-1; 9 positions agree with TRBD2. The V gene's germline CDR1 is LNHDA and CDR2 SQIVND (reference sequence). This CDR3 spans 11 amino acids. The DNA for the CDR3 is TGTGCCAGTAGGAACGGGACTAGCTACCTCTTC. Amino acid sequence: CASRNGTSYLF.

V is TRBV19 and J is TRBJ1-5, with no clear D. The CDR3 runs to 15 residues. V shed 3 bases and J shed 0 bases, with 9 bases lying between them. The germline V gene has CDR1 LNHDA and CDR2 SQIVND (reference sequence). This CDR3 is CASSMVQNSNQPQHF. CDR3 coding DNA: TGTGCCAGTAGTATGGTGCAGAATAGCAATCAGCCCCAGCATTTT.

This clone has more than one count but fewer than ten. At the DNA level, this CDR3 is encoded by other sequences in the same sample as well. V is TRBV5-1 and J is TRBJ2-3; unclear D gene. The germline CDR1 and CDR2 sequences are SGHRS and YFSETQ. V was cut by 0 bases and J by 1 base, with 3 bases left in between. The CDR3 length is 13 residues. CDR3 bases: TGCGCCAGCAGCTTGGCCGGCACAGATACGCAGTATTTT. The encoded protein is CASSLAGTDTQYF.

The CDR3 DNA follows: TGTGCCAGCAGCTTAGAGTTAGCGGTGAGCTCCTACGAGCAGTACTTC. It yields the protein CASSLELAVSSYEQYF. V and J are TRBV7-2 and TRBJ2-7; the D gene is possibly TRBD2 (6 bases). CDR3 length equals 16 residues. Germline V gene lookup returns CDR1 SGHTA and CDR2 FQGNSA. The germline V and J ends were trimmed by 1 base and 0 bases, with 13 bases remaining between them.

The chain combines TRBV29-1 with TRBJ1-5, with D unresolved. Germline CDR1 is SQVTM and CDR2 is ANQGSEA. The CDR3 has 13 amino acids. The V end lost 6 bases, the J end lost 11 bases, and 20 bases lay between the germline ends. CDR3 sequence (DNA): TGCAGCGTCTCTACATACTTAGGGAAAACCCAGCATTTT. Translating gives CSVSTYLGKTQHF.

This chain links TRBV28 with TRBJ2-7; D remains ambiguous. Germline CDR1 MDHEN, CDR2 SYDVKM. The V end was cut by 4 bases, the J end by 3 bases, with 10 bases between. This CDR3 spans 13 amino acids. The CDR3, as DNA: TGTGCCAGCAGTTCTCCAATAATCTACGAGCAGTACTTC. This codes for CASSSPIIYEQYF. Full variable domain (missing parts from reference TRBV28 and TRBJ2-7): DVKVTQSSRYLVKRTGEKVFLECVQDMDHENMFWYRQDPGLGLRLIYFSYDVKMKEKGDIPEGYSVSREKKERFSLILESASTNQTSMYLCASSSPIIYEQYFGPGTRLTVT.

This sequence joins TRBV5-4 and TRBJ2-3; tentative D call: TRBD1 (7 bases). V was shortened by 2 bases and J by 0 bases, with 13 bases between the two germline ends. This CDR3 is 16 amino acids long. CDR1 and CDR2 (germline): SGHNT, YYREEE (reference sequence). In nucleotides, the CDR3 is TGTGCCAGCAGCTTAGAGACAGGGACTAGCACAGATACGCAGTATTTT. This gives the protein CASSLETGTSTDTQYF.

This chain's CDR3 is CASSPGQATSYNEQFF. The CDR3 region has the DNA TGTGCCAGCTCACCAGGACAAGCTACCTCCTACAATGAGCAGTTCTTC. The chain has TRBV18 and TRBJ2-1, with D maybe TRBD1 (5 bases). CDR3 size: 16 residues. V dropped 2 bases and J dropped 0 bases, with 11 bases sitting between them. CDR1 is KGHSH and CDR2 is LQKENI in the germline V gene.

The rearrangement joins TRBV5-1 to TRBJ2-7; weak D call: TRBD1 (6 bases). The V gene's germline CDR1 is SGHRS and CDR2 YFSETQ. This CDR3 contains 14 residues. V shed 7 bases and J shed 0 bases, with 14 bases lying between them. This CDR3 reads CASSQGIPSYEQYF. CDR3 DNA sequence: TGCGCCAGCTCCCAGGGGATCCCCTCCTACGAGCAGTACTTC.

The chain recombines TRBV7-8 with TRBJ2-7; D ambiguous. This CDR3 comprises 17 residues. The germline V gene has CDR1 SGHVS and CDR2 FQNEAQ. Deletions cut 1 base from V and 2 bases from J, with 18 bases between. Here the CDR3 DNA reads TGTGCCAGCAGCTTAGATGTATCCGGACGAATCACCTACGAGCAGTACTTC. It translates to CASSLDVSGRITYEQYF.